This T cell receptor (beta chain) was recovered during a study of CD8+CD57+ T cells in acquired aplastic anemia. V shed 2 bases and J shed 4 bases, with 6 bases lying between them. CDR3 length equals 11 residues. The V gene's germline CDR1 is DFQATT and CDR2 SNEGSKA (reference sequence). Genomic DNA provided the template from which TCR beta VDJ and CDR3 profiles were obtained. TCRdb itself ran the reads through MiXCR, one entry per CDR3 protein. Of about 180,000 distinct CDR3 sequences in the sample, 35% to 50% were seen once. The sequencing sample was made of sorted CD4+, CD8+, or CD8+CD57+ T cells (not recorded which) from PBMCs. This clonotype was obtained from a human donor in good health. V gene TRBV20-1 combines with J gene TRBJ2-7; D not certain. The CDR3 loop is CSARNKYEQYF. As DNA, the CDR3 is TGCAGTGCTAGAAATAAGTACGAGCAGTACTTC.